One and the same sample provided the 15 T cell receptor beta chains below, sequenced in a study of shared clonotypes between healthy human individuals. Profiling relied on immunoSEQ multiplex PCR, and the TCRdb table lists in-frame clones only, not all of them. The sample includes 950,000 to 1,100,000 clones, roughly 70% seen only once; the top ten take over 1.3%. The specimen was memory CD4+ T cells sorted from blood. The subset is: CD45RA-negative fraction. These TCRs come from a man aged 18 to 29 in good health.

The V call is TRBV2, the J call TRBJ1-3; D call uncertain. Germline-derived CDR1 and CDR2 are SNHLY and FYNNEI. V was clipped by 3 bases and J by 0 bases, with 9 bases between them. The CDR3 consists of 15 residues. CDR3 region: CASSERVLSGNTIYF. Here the CDR3 DNA reads TGTGCCAGCAGTGAGCGGGTTCTCTCTGGAAACACCATATATTTT.

A word on this clone: The junction departs from the called germline gene at one end, perhaps through a read error. The sample contains more than one DNA sequence encoding this CDR3. The chain carries TRBV7-7 and TRBJ2-1; D is uncertain. This CDR3 region has 13 residues. The germline V gene has CDR1 SSHAT and CDR2 FNYEAQ (reference sequence). The CDR3 protein is CASSLSSYNEQFF. For the CDR3, the DNA is TGTGCTAGCAGCCTCAGCTCCTACAATGAGCAGTTCTTC.

This chain connects TRBV4-1 to TRBJ1-1; D perhaps matches TRBD1 (6 bases). CDR3 size: 15 residues. The ends were cut back, 0 bases at V and 5 bases at J, with 13 bases in the middle. Germline V CDR1 and CDR2: MGHRA, YSYEKL. CDR3 loop: CASSQDRGARTEAFF. CDR3 DNA: TGCGCCAGCAGCCAAGATCGGGGGGCGCGAACTGAAGCTTTCTTT.

This CDR3 is CASSEQGAAGANVLTF. CDR3 in DNA: TGTGCCAGCAGTGAACAGGGGGCAGCGGGGGCCAACGTCCTGACTTTC. The V and J genes are TRBV2 and TRBJ2-6; 8 bases are shared with TRBD1. There are 16 residues in the CDR3. After removal of 2 bases from V and 4 bases from J, the junction contained 4 bases not matched to a gene. Per the germline V gene, CDR1 is SNHLY and CDR2 is FYNNEI. The whole variable domain, filled in from reference TRBV2 and TRBJ2-6, reads EPEVTQTPSHQVTQMGQEVILRCVPISNHLYFYWYRQILGQKVEFLVSFYNNEISEKSEIFDDQFSVERPDGSNFTLKIRSTKLEDSAMYFCASSEQGAAGANVLTFGAGSRLTVL.

The genes are TRBV27 and TRBJ2-7; D is undetermined. The V end was cut by 5 bases, the J end by 1 base, with 12 bases between. The germline CDR1 and CDR2 sequences are MNHEY and SMNVEV (reference sequence). This CDR3 region has 14 residues. CDR3 in DNA: TGTGCCAGCAGTAGTCATCTTCGGTCCTACGAGCAGTACTTC. Translating it yields CASSSHLRSYEQYF.

In its sample, this clone was seen once. CDR3 region: CASSFQGSSQPQHF. CDR3 DNA sequence: TGTGCCAGCAGTTTTCAAGGGTCCTCTCAGCCCCAGCATTTT. The rearrangement uses TRBV28 and TRBJ1-5; D not certain. The CDR3 extends over 14 amino acids. V was cut by 3 bases and J by 6 bases, with 12 bases left in between. CDR1 MDHEN and CDR2 SYDVKM come from the germline V gene.

The rearrangement joins TRBV5-1 to TRBJ2-1, with TRBD2 matching 14 bases. Germline assignment: CDR1 SGHRS and CDR2 YFSETQ. CDR3 length: 14 residues. V gave up 4 bases and J gave up 8 bases; unmatched junction bases: 2. In DNA form, the CDR3 reads TGCGCCAGCAGCGGGACTAGCGGGAGCCATGAGCAGTTCTTC. This codes for CASSGTSGSHEQFF.

This chain joins TRBV10-2 and TRBJ2-3; 7 bases agree with TRBD2. Germline-derived CDR1 and CDR2 are WSHSY and SAAADI. This CDR3 is built from 15 residues. The ends lost 2 bases at V and 2 bases at J; junction bases unmatched: 4. CDR3 loop: CASSEPSGITDTQYF. The CDR3 bases are TGCGCCAGCAGTGAGCCTAGCGGTATCACAGATACGCAGTATTTT.

The J gene is TRBJ1-1, the V gene TRBV9; the D gene is possibly TRBD1 (6 bases). V was trimmed by 3 bases and J by 11 bases, leaving 17 bases between them. The CDR3 length is 13 residues. The germline V gene has CDR1 SGDLS and CDR2 YYNGEE. The CDR3 is CASSAYTGQRAFF. The CDR3 DNA reads as TGTGCCAGCAGCGCGTATACAGGGCAGAGGGCTTTCTTT.

The chain is built from TRBV19 and TRBJ1-2; D remains unclear. There are 12 residues in the CDR3. Germline V lookup: CDR1 LNHDA, CDR2 SQIVND (reference sequence). V lost 9 bases, J lost 6 bases, and 14 bases lay in between. CDR3: CASFSQSHGYTF. The CDR3 nucleotides read TGTGCCAGCTTCTCCCAAAGCCATGGCTACACCTTC. The entire variable domain, with the rest obtained from reference TRBV19 and TRBJ1-2, is as follows: DGGITQSPKYLFRKEGQNVTLSCEQNLNHDAMYWYRQDPGQGLRLIYYSQIVNDFQKGDIAEGYSVSREKKESFPLTVTSAQKNPTAFYLCASFSQSHGYTFGSGTRLTVV.

For this clone: The junction departs from the called germline gene at one end, perhaps through a read error. The CDR3 DNA reads as TGTGCCAGCACTGAACAGGGGGTTGGCACCGGGGAGCTGTTTTTT. Translation gives CASTEQGVGTGELFF. The V gene is TRBV25-1, the J gene TRBJ2-2; TRBD1 matches at 8 bases. Germline CDR1 is MGHDK and CDR2 is SYGVNS. This CDR3 comprises 15 residues.

The chain is built from TRBV2 and TRBJ2-1, with 8 bases that match TRBD1. CDR3 size: 18 residues. Per the germline V gene, CDR1 is SNHLY and CDR2 is FYNNEI. The trim removed 8 bases at V and 1 base at J, leaving 16 bases unmatched. Written as DNA, the CDR3 is TGTGCCAGCGCGACGACCACTCCCGGACAGGGATCCTACAATGAGCAGTTCTTC. It specifies CASATTTPGQGSYNEQFF.

Comments on this clone: This specimen includes other DNA sequences encoding the same CDR3. V and J are TRBV30 and TRBJ2-5; possibly TRBD1 or TRBD2 for D (5 bases each). Germline CDR1 reads GTSNPN; CDR2 reads SVGIG (reference sequence). This CDR3 is built from 12 residues. V was shortened by 2 bases and J by 5 bases, with 9 bases between the two germline ends. Here the CDR3 reads CAWSPGTETQYF. The CDR3 DNA follows: TGTGCCTGGAGTCCAGGGACGGAGACCCAGTACTTC. Drawing the rest from reference TRBV30 and TRBJ2-5, the complete variable domain is SQTIHQWPATLVQPVGSPLSLECTVEGTSNPNLYWYRQAAGRGLQLLFYSVGIGQISSEVPQNLSASRPQDRQFILSSKKLLLSDSGFYLCAWSPGTETQYFGPGTRLLVL.

The rearrangement joins TRBV19 to TRBJ2-4, with TRBD1 matching 7 bases. J lost 8 bases, V lost 6 bases, and 4 bases had no gene match. The CDR3 extends over 12 amino acids. CDR1 LNHDA and CDR2 SQIVND come from the germline V gene (reference sequence). The DNA of the CDR3 is TGTGCCAGTAGCCCTACAGGGGACATTCAGTACTTC. Translating it yields CASSPTGDIQYF.

This chain links TRBV4-3 with TRBJ2-1; perhaps TRBD2 as D (6 bases). The germline V gene has CDR1 LGHNA and CDR2 YSLEER. Trimming took 4 bases from V and 2 from J, leaving 18 bases between them. The CDR3 is 17 residues long. CDR3 nucleotide sequence: TGCGCCAGCAGCCGTCGGGGGAACCCGGGGGCCTACAATGAGCAGTTCTTC. Its protein product is CASSRRGNPGAYNEQFF.